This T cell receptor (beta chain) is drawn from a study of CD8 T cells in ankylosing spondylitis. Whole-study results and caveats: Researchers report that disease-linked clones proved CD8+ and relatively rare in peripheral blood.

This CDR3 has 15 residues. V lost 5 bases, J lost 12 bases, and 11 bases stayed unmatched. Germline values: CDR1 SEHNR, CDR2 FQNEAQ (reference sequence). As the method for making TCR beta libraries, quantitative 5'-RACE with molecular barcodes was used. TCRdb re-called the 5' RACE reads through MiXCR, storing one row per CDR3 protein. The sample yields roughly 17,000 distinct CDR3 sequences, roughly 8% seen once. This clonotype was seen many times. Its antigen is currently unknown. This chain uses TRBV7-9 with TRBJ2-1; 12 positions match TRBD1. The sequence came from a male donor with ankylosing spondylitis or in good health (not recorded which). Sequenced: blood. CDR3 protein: CASSTGQGAVIGQFF. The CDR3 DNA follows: TGTGCCAGCAGCACGGGACAGGGGGCTGTCATAGGGCAGTTCTTC. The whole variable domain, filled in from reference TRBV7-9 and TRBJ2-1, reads DTGVSQNPRHKITKRGQNVTFRCDPISEHNRLYWYRQTLGQGPEFLTYFQNEAQLEKSRLLSDRFSAERPKGSFSTLEIQRTEQGDSAMYLCASSTGQGAVIGQFFGPGTRLTVL.